This T cell receptor beta chain was sequenced in a study of spatial heterogeneity in lung cancer. This clonotype was detected ten times or more. TCRdb independently ran MiXCR on the 5' RACE reads; one entry per CDR3 protein. The sample contains approximately 8,000 distinct CDR3 sequences, 5.4% of which appear only once. The time point is: sample taken at primary tumor resection. TCRs were sequenced from unsorted whole RNA of tumor, nontumor lung or PBMC. The material sequenced was PBMCs, taken at surgery. This sequence was found in a male donor with early-stage non-small cell lung cancer.

The CDR3 nucleotides are TGTGCCAGCAGTGGGCCCGTAGCGGGAGACTACAATGAGCAGTTCTTC. This encodes CASSGPVAGDYNEQFF. The V and J genes are TRBV25-1 and TRBJ2-1; TRBD2 aligns across 9 bases. Germline V gives CDR1 MGHDK, CDR2 SYGVNS. This CDR3 has 16 amino acids. Trimming removed 4 bases from V and 3 bases from J; junction bases left unmatched: 7.